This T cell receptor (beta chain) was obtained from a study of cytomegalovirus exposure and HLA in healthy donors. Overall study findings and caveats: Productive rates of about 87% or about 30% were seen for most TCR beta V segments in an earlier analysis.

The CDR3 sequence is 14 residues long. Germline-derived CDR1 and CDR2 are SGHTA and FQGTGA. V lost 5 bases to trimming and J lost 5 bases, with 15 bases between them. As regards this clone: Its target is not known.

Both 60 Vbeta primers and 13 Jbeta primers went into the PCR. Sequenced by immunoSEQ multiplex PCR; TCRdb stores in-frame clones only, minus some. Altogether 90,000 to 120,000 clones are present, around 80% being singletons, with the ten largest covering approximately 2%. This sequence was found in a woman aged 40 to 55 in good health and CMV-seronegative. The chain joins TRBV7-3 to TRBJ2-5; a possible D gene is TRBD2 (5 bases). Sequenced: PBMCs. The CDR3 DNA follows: TGTGCCAGCAGCCCTGGAGGACGAGGGGAGACCCAGTACTTC. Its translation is CASSPGGRGETQYF.